This entry features one TCR beta chain sequence. Trimming cost V 5 bases and J 5 bases, with 12 bases left between them. This CDR3 has 14 amino acids. CDR1 and CDR2 (germline): SEHNR, FQNEAQ (reference sequence). These data are taken from a study of blood T cell repertoires in COVID-19. Method: immunoSEQ multiplex PCR; TCRdb's copy keeps in-frame clones and lacks some. Here the sample spans roughly 160,000 clones, approximately 90% being singletons. Specimen: peripheral blood. The V gene is TRBV7-9, the J gene TRBJ2-2; TRBD2 might be the D (6 bases). This receptor was obtained from a man between 18 and 29 years old with COVID-19, enrolled during active disease. Here the CDR3 reads CASSPTRETGELFF. The CDR3 DNA follows: TGTGCCAGCAGCCCCACGCGGGAAACCGGGGAGCTGTTTTTT.